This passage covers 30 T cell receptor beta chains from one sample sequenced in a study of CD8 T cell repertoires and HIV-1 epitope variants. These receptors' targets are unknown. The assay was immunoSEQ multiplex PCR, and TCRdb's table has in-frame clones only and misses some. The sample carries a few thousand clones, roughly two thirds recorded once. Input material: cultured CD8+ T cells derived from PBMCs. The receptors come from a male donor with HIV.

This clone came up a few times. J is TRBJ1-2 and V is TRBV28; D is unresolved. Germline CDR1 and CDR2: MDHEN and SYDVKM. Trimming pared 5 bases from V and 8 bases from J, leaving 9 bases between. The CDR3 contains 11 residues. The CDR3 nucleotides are TGTGCCAGCAGTCTGCCGGGAGGCTACACCTTC. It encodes CASSLPGGYTF.

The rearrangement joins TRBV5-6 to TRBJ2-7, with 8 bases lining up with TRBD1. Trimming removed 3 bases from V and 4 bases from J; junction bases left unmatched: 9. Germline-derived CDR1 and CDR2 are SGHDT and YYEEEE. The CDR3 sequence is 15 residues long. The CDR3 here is CASSSRGPDMYEQYF. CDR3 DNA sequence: TGTGCCAGCAGCTCCAGGGGGCCTGATATGTACGAGCAGTACTTC.

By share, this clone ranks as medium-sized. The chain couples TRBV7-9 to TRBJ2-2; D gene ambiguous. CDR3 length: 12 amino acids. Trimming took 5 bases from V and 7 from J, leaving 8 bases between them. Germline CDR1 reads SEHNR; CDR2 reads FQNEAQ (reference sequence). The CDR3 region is CASSLQDGELFF. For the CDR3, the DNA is TGTGCCAGCAGCCTTCAGGACGGGGAGCTGTTTTTT.

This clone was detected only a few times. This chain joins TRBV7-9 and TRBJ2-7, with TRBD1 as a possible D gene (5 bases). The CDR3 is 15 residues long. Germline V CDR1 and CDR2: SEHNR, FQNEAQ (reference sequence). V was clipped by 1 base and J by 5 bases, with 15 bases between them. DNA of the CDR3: TGTGCCAGCAGCTTAGGACAGAGCCTATTTGACGAGCAGTACTTC. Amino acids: CASSLGQSLFDEQYF.

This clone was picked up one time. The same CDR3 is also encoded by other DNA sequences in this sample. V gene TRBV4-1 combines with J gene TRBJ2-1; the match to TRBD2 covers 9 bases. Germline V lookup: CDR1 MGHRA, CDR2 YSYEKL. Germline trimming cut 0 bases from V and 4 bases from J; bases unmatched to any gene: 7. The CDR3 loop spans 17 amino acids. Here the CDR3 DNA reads TGCGCCAGCAGCCAAGACCGCCCTAGCGGGGTTTACAATGAGCAGTTCTTC. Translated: CASSQDRPSGVYNEQFF.

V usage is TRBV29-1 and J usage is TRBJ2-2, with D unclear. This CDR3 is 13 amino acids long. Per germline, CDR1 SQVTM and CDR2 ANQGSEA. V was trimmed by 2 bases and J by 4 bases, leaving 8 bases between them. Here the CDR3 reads CSVETQPTGELFF. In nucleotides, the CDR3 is TGCAGCGTTGAAACGCAACCCACCGGGGAGCTGTTTTTT.

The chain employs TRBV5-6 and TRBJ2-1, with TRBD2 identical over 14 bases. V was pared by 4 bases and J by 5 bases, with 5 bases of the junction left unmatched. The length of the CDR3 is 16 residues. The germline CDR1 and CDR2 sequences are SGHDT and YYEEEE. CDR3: CASSAVGLAGDNEQFF. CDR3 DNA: TGTGCCAGCAGCGCCGTGGGACTAGCGGGGGACAATGAGCAGTTCTTC.

The CDR3 DNA reads TGTGCCAGCAGTTCTGGGACTAGCGGGGGGACGGCCGAGCAGTACTTC. It specifies CASSSGTSGGTAEQYF. The genes are TRBV27 and TRBJ2-7; TRBD2 matches at 15 bases. The V and J ends lost 4 bases and 6 bases, in that order; junction bases with no gene match: 7. This CDR3 region has 16 residues. Germline CDR1 is MNHEY and CDR2 is SMNVEV (reference sequence).

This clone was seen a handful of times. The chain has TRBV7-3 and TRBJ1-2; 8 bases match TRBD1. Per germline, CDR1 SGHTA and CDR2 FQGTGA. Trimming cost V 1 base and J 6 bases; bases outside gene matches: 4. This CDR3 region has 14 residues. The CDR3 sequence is CASSLNPGGDGYTF. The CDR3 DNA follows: TGTGCCAGCAGCTTAAACCCAGGGGGCGATGGCTACACCTTC. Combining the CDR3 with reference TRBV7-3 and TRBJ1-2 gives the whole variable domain GAGVSQTPSNKVTEKGKYVELRCDPISGHTALYWYRQSLGQGPEFLIYFQGTGAADDSGLPNDRFFAVRPEGSVSTLKIQRTERGDSAVYLCASSLNPGGDGYTFGSGTRLTVV.

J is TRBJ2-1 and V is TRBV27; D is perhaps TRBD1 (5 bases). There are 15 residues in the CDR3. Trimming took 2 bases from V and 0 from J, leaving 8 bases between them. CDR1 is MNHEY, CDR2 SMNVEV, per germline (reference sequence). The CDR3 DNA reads TGTGCCAGCAGTTTACAGGGAAGCTCCTACAATGAGCAGTTCTTC. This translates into CASSLQGSSYNEQFF.

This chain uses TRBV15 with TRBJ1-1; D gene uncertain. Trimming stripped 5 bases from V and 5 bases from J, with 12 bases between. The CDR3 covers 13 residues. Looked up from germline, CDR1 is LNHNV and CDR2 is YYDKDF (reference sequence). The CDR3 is CATSARTGTEAFF. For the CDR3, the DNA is TGTGCCACCAGCGCAAGGACGGGGACTGAAGCTTTCTTT.

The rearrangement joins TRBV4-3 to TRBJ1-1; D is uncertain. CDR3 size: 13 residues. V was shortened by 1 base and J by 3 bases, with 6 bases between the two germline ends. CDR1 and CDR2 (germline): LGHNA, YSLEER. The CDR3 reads CASSQAADTEAFF. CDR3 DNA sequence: TGCGCCAGCAGCCAAGCAGCAGACACTGAAGCTTTCTTT.

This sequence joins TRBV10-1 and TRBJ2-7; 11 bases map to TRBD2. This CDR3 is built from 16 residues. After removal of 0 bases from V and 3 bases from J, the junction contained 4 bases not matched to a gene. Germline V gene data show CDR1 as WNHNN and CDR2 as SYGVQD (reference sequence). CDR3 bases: TGCGCCAGCAGTGAGTCGACTAGCGGGGATCACTACGAGCAGTACTTC. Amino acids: CASSESTSGDHYEQYF.

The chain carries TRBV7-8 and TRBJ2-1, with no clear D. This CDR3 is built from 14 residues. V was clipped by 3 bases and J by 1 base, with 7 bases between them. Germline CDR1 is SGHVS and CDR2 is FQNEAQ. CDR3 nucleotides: TGTGCCAGCAGCTTCCTGGGTTCCTACAATGAGCAGTTCTTC. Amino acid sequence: CASSFLGSYNEQFF.

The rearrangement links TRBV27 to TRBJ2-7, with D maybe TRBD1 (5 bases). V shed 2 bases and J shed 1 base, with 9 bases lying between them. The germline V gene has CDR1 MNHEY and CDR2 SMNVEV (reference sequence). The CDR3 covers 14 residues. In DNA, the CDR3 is TGTGCCAGCAGTTTAGACAGCCTTTCCTACGAGCAGTACTTC. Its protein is CASSLDSLSYEQYF.

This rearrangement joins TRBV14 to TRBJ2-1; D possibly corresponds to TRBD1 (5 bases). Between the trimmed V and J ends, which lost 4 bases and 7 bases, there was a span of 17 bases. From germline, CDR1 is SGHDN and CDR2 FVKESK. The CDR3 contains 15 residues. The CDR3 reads CASSLLSAGRNEQFF. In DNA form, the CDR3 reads TGTGCCAGCAGCCTACTATCGGCAGGGCGGAATGAGCAGTTCTTC.

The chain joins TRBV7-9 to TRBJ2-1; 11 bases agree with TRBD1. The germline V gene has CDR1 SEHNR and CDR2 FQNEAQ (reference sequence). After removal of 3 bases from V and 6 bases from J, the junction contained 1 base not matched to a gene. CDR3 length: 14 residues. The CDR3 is CASSLDRGLNEQFF. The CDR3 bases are TGTGCCAGCAGCTTGGACAGGGGGCTCAATGAGCAGTTCTTC.

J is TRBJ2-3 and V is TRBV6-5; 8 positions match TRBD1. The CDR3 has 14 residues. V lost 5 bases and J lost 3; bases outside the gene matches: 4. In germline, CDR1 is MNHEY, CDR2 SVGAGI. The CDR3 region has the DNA TGTGCCAGCAGTGGGACAGGCGGGACAGATACGCAGTATTTT. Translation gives CASSGTGGTDTQYF.

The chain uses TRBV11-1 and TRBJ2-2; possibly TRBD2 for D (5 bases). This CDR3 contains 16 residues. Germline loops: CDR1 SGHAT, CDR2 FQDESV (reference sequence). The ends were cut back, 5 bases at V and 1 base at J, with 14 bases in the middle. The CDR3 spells CASSVDEGWNTGELFF. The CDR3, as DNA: TGTGCCAGCAGCGTAGATGAGGGCTGGAACACCGGGGAGCTGTTTTTT.

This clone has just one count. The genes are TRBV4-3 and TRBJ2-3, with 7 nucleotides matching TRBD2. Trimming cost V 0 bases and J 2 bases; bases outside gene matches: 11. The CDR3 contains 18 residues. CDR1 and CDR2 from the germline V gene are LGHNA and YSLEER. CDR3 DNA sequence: TGCGCCAGCAGCCAAGATTTCGTATCGGGGGGTTCCACAGATACGCAGTATTTT. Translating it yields CASSQDFVSGGSTDTQYF.

The CDR3: CASSSSDRSSYNEQFF. The CDR3 bases are TGTGCCAGCAGCTCCTCTGACCGGAGCTCCTACAATGAGCAGTTCTTC. This sequence joins TRBV13 and TRBJ2-1; D not resolved. Deletions cut 4 bases from V and 0 bases from J, with 13 bases between. The V gene's germline CDR1 is PRHDT and CDR2 FYEKMQ (reference sequence). CDR3 size: 16 residues.

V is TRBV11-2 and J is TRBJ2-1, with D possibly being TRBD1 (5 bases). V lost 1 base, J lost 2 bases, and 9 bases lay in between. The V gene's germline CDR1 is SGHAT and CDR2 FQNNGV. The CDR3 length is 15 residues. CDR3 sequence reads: CASSLATGTYNEQFF. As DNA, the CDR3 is TGTGCCAGCAGCTTAGCCACAGGAACCTACAATGAGCAGTTCTTC.

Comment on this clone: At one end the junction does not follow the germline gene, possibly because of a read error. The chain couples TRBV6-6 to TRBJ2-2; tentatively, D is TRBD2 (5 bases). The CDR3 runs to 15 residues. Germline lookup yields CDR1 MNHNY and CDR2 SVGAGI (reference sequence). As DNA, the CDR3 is TGTGCCAGCAGCTACTTCCGGGGTGACACCGGGGAGCTGTTTTTT. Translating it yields CASSYFRGDTGELFF.

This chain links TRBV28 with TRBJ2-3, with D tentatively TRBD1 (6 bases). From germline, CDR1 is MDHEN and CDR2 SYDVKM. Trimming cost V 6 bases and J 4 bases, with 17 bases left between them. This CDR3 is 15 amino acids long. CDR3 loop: CASSGSFEGADTQYF. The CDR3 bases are TGTGCCAGCAGCGGTAGCTTCGAGGGGGCAGATACGCAGTATTTT. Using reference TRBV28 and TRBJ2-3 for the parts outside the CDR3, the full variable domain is DVKVTQSSRYLVKRTGEKVFLECVQDMDHENMFWYRQDPGLGLRLIYFSYDVKMKEKGDIPEGYSVSREKKERFSLILESASTNQTSMYLCASSGSFEGADTQYFGPGTRLTVL.

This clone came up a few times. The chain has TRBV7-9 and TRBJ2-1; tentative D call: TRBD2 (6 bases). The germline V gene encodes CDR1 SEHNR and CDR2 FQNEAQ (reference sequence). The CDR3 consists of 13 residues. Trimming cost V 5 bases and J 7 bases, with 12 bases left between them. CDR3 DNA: TGTGCCAGCAGCCACGGGACTGAGAATGAGCAGTTCTTC. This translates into CASSHGTENEQFF.

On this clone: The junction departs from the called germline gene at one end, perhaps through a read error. This CDR3 is CASSSGTGGTETFF. The CDR3 DNA reads as TGCGCCAGCAGCTCTGGGACAGGGGGCACTGAAACTTTCTTT. The chain recombines TRBV5-1 with TRBJ1-1; TRBD1 agrees at 12 bases. This CDR3 is 14 amino acids long. The germline V gene encodes CDR1 SGHRS and CDR2 YFSETQ. The full variable domain, completed using reference TRBV5-1 and TRBJ1-1, is KAGVTQTPRYLIKTRGQQVTLSCSPISGHRSVSWYQQTPGQGLQFLFEYFSETQRNKGNFPGRFSGRQFSNSRSEMNVSTLELGDSALYLCASSSGTGGTETFFGQGTRLTVV.

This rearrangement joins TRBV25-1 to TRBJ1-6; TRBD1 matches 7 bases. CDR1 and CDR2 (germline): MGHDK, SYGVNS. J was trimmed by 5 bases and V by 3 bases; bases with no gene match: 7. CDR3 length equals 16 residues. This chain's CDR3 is CASSDPPGQNNSPLHF. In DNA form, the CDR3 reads TGTGCCAGCAGTGATCCGCCGGGACAGAATAATTCACCCCTCCACTTT.

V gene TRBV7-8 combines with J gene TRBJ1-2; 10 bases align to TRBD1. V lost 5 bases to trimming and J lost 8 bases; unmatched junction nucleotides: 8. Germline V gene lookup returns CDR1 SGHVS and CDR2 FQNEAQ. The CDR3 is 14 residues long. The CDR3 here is CASSLTGTGEGYTF. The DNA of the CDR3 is TGTGCCAGCAGCCTAACCGGGACAGGGGAAGGCTACACCTTC.

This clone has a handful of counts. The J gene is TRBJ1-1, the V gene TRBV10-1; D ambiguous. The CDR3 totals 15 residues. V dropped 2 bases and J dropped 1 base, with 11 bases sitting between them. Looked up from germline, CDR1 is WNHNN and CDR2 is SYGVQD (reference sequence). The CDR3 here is CASSEGPEPNTEAFF. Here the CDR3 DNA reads TGCGCCAGCAGTGAGGGTCCGGAACCGAACACTGAAGCTTTCTTT.

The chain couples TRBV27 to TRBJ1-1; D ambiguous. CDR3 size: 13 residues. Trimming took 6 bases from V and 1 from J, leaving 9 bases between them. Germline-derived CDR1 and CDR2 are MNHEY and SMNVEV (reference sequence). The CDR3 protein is CASRGAGNTEAFF. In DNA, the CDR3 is TGTGCCAGCAGAGGAGCCGGGAACACTGAAGCTTTCTTT.